What follows describes a single TCR beta chain. CDR3 size: 14 residues. V trimming: 1 base; J trimming: 8 bases; junction bases outside the gene matches: 8. CDR1 SGHNT and CDR2 YYREEE come from the germline V gene (reference sequence). This sample was taken from a study of blood T cell repertoires in COVID-19. About the study: PBMCs, B-cell-depleted T cells, or T cells provided the cDNA or gDNA that made up the material.

Assay used: immunoSEQ multiplex PCR; TCRdb lists only in-frame clones, some missing. The data contain over 80,000 clones, approximately 86% of them seen just once; the ten biggest clones take up 1.2%. Material for sequencing was peripheral blood. This clonotype was obtained from an elderly man with active or convalescent COVID-19. V and J are TRBV5-4 and TRBJ1-2; 7 bases line up with TRBD1. The CDR3 spells CASSLTGDKEGYTF. In DNA, the CDR3 is TGTGCCAGCAGCTTGACAGGGGATAAGGAGGGCTACACCTTC.